This TCR beta chain stems from a study of blood T cell repertoires in COVID-19. Across the study: Sites in the United States, Italy and Spain provided acute and convalescent COVID-19 samples.

The germline V and J ends were trimmed by 4 bases and 5 bases, with 11 bases remaining between them. The CDR3 contains 12 residues. Germline V gene sequence: CDR1 SQVTM, CDR2 ANQGSEA. Assay: immunoSEQ multiplex PCR; the TCRdb copy retains only in-frame clones and omits some. Of approximately 85,000 clones in the sample, 87% were seen once. What was sequenced was peripheral blood. The TCR comes from a woman in her forties or fifties with active or convalescent COVID-19. This chain links TRBV29-1 with TRBJ1-1; tentative D call: TRBD1 (5 bases). Written as DNA, the CDR3 is TGCAGCGTTGGCAGGGAGGGAACTGAAGCTTTCTTT. Translating gives CSVGREGTEAFF.